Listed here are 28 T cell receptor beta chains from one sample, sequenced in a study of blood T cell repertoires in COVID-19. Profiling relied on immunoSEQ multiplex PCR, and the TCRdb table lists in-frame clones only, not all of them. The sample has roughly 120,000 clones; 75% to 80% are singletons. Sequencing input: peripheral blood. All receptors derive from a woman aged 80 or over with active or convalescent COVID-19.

The CDR3 DNA is TGTGCCAGCAGCAGACAGGGTTCTGGAAACACCATATATTTT. The encoded protein is CASSRQGSGNTIYF. This sequence joins TRBV7-2 and TRBJ1-3; TRBD1 matches at 7 bases. The CDR3 is 14 amino acids. Germline V CDR1 and CDR2: SGHTA, FQGNSA. With 5 bases clipped from V and 1 base from J, the junction kept 2 bases outside the gene matches.

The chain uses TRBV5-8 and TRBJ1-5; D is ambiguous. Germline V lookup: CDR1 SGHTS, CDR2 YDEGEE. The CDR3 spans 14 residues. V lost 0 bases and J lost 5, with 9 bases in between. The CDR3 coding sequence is TGTGCCAGCAGCTTGGTTCCAGGCTATCAGCCCCAGCATTTT. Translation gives CASSLVPGYQPQHF.

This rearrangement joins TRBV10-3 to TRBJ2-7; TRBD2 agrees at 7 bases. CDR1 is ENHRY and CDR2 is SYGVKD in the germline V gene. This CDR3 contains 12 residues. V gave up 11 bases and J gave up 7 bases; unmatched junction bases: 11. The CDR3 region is CAVLRTRGEQYF. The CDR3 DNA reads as TGTGCCGTCCTCAGGACTAGAGGGGAGCAGTACTTC.

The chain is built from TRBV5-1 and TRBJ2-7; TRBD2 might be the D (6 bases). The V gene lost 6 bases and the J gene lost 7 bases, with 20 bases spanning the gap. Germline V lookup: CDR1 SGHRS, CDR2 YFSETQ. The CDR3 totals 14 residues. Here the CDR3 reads CASTLAGDSVEQYF. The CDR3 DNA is TGCGCCAGCACCTTAGCCGGGGACTCAGTAGAGCAGTACTTC.

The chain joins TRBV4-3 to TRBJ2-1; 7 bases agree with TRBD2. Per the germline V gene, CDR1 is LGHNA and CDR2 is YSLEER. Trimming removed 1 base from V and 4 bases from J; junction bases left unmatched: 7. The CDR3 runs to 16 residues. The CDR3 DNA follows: TGCGCCAGCAGCCAAGCTGGCCTAGCGGAATACAATGAGCAGTTCTTC. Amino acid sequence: CASSQAGLAEYNEQFF.

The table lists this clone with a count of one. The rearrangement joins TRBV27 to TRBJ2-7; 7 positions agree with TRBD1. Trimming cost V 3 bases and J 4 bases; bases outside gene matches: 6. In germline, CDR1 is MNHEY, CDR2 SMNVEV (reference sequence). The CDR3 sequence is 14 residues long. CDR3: CASSFRDRAYEQYF. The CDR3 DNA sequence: TGTGCCAGCAGTTTCCGCGACAGGGCGTACGAGCAGTACTTC.

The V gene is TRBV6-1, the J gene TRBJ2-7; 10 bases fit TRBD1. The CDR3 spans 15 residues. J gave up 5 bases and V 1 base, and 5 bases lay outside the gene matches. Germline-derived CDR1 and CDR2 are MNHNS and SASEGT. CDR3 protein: CASSEGGTGVDEQYF. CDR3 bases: TGTGCCAGCAGTGAAGGGGGGACAGGGGTGGACGAGCAGTACTTC.

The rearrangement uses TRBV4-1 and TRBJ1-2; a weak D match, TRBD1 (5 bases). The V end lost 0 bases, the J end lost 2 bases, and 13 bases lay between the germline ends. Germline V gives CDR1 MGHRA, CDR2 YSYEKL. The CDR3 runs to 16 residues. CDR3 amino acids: CASSQDPRGTNYGYTF. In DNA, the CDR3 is TGCGCCAGCAGCCAAGATCCTAGGGGAACGAACTATGGCTACACCTTC.

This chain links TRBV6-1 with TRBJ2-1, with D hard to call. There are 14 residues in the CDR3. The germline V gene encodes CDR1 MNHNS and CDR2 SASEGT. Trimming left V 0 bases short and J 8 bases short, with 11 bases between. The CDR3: CASSEAPSEYEQFF. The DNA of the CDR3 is TGTGCCAGCAGTGAAGCCCCGTCGGAGTATGAGCAGTTCTTC.

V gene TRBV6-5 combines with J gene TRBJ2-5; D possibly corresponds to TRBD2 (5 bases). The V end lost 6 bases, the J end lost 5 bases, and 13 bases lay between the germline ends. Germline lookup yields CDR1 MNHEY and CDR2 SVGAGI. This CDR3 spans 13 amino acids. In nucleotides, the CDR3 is TGTGCCAGCAGGAGACTAATCCGGGAGACCCAGTACTTC. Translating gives CASRRLIRETQYF.

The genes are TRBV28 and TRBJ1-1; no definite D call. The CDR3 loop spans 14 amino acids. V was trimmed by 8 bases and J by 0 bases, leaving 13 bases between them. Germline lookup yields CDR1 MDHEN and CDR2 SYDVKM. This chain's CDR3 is CASLGGTMNTEAFF. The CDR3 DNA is TGTGCCAGCCTAGGAGGCACAATGAACACTGAAGCTTTCTTT. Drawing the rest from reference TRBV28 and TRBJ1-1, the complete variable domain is DVKVTQSSRYLVKRTGEKVFLECVQDMDHENMFWYRQDPGLGLRLIYFSYDVKMKEKGDIPEGYSVSREKKERFSLILESASTNQTSMYLCASLGGTMNTEAFFGQGTRLTVV.

CDR3 amino acids: CASSLAPAGVADTQYF. The CDR3 DNA reads as TGCGCCAGCAGCTTGGCGCCAGCGGGAGTGGCAGATACGCAGTATTTT. The chain recombines TRBV5-1 with TRBJ2-3; TRBD2 aligns across 8 bases. Trimming took 0 bases from V and 4 from J; bases not matched to a gene: 7. The germline gives CDR1 SGHRS, CDR2 YFSETQ. There are 16 residues in the CDR3.

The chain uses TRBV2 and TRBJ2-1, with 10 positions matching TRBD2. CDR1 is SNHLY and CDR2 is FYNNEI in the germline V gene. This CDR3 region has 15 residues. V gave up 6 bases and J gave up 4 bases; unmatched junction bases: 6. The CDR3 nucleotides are TGTGCCAGCAGCGCAACTAGCGGGGAATACAATGAGCAGTTCTTC. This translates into CASSATSGEYNEQFF. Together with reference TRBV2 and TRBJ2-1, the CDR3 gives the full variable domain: EPEVTQTPSHQVTQMGQEVILRCVPISNHLYFYWYRQILGQKVEFLVSFYNNEISEKSEIFDDQFSVERPDGSNFTLKIRSTKLEDSAMYFCASSATSGEYNEQFFGPGTRLTVL.

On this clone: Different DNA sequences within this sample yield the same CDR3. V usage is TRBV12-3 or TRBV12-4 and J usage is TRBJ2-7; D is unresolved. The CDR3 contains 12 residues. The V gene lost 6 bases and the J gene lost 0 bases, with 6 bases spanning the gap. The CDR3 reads CASSPSSYEQYF. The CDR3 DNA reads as TGTGCCAGCAGCCCCAGCTCCTACGAGCAGTACTTC.

The DNA for the CDR3 is TGCGCCAGCAGCCAAGTGGGGCTAGCGGGAGGGACGAACACCGGGGAGCTGTTTTTT. Translated: CASSQVGLAGGTNTGELFF. The gene calls are TRBV4-1 and TRBJ2-2; TRBD2 aligns across 12 bases. CDR1 and CDR2 (germline): MGHRA, YSYEKL. The CDR3 runs to 19 residues. J was trimmed by 0 bases and V by 1 base; bases with no gene match: 6.

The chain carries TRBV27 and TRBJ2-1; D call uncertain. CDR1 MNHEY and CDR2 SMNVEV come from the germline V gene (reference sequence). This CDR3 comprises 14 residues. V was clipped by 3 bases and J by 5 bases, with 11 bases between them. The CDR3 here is CASSLSTVNNEQFF. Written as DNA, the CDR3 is TGTGCCAGCAGTTTGTCTACAGTAAACAATGAGCAGTTCTTC.

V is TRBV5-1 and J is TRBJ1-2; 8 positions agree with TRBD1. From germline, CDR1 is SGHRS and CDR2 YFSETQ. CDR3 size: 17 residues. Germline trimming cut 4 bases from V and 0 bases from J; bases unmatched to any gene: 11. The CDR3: CASSLEGTGRTNYGYTF. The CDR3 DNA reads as TGCGCCAGCAGCCTGGAAGGGACAGGAAGAACTAACTATGGCTACACCTTC.

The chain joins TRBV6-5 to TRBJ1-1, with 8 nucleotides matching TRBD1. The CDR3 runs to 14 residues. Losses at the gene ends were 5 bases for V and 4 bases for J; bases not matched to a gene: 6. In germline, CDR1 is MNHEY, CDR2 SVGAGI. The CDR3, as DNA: TGTGCCAGCAGTATCGAACAGGGGGTCACTGAAGCTTTCTTT. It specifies CASSIEQGVTEAFF.

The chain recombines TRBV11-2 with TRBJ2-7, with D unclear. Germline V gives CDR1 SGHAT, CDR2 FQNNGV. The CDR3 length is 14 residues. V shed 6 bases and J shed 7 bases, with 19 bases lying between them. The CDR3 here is CASSETGWMVEQYF. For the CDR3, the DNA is TGTGCCAGCAGTGAAACCGGGTGGATGGTTGAGCAGTACTTC. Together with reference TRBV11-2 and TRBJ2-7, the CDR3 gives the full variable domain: EAGVAQSPRYKIIEKRQSVAFWCNPISGHATLYWYQQILGQGPKLLIQFQNNGVVDDSQLPKDRFSAERLKGVDSTLKIQPAKLEDSAVYLCASSETGWMVEQYFGPGTRLTVT.

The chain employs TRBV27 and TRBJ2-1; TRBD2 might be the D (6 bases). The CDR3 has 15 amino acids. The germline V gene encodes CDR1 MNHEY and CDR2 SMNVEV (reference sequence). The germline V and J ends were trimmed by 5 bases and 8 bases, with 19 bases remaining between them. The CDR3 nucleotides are TGTGCCAGCAGTGGGACGAGGGACTCTGGCTATGAGCAGTTCTTC. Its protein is CASSGTRDSGYEQFF.

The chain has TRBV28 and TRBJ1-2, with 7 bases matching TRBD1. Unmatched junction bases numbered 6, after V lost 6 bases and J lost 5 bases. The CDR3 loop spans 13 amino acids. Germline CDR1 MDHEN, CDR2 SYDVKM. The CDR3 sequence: CASRYRGGYGYTF. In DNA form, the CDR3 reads TGTGCCAGCAGATACAGGGGCGGGTATGGCTACACCTTC.

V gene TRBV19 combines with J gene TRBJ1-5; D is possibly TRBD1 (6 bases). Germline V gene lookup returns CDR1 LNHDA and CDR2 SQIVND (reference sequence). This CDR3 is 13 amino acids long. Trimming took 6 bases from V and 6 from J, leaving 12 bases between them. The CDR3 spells CASSDRHSQPQHF. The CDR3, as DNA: TGTGCCAGTAGCGACAGGCATTCTCAGCCCCAGCATTTT.

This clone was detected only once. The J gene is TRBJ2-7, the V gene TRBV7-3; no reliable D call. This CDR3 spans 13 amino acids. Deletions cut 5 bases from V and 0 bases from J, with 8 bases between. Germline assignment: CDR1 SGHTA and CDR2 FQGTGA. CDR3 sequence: CASSLQSSYEQYF. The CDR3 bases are TGTGCCAGCAGCCTACAGAGCTCCTACGAGCAGTACTTC.

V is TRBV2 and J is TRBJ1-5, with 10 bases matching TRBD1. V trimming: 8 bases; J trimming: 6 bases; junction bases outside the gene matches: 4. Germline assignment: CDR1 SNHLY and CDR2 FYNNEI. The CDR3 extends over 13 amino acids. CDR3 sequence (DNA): TGTGCCAGCGCGAGACAGGGGGCTCAGCCCCAGCATTTT. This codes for CASARQGAQPQHF.

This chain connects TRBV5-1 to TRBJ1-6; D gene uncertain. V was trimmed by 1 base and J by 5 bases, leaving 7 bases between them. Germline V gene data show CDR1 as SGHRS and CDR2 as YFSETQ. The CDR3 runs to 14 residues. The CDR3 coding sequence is TGCGCCAGCAGCTTGCAGGCTGATAATTCACCCCTCCACTTT. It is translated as CASSLQADNSPLHF.

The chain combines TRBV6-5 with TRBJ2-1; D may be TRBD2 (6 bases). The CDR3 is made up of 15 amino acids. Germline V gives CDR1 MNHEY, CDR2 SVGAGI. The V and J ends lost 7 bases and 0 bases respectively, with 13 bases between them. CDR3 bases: TGTGCCAGCATATCATGGGACTCCTCCTACAATGAGCAGTTCTTC. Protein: CASISWDSSYNEQFF.

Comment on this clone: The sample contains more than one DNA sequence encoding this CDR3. The CDR3 here is CASSQLAGSSYNEQFF. DNA of the CDR3: TGTGCCAGCAGCCAACTAGCGGGAAGCTCCTACAATGAGCAGTTCTTC. The chain employs TRBV3-1 (or the pseudogene TRBV3-2) and TRBJ2-1; TRBD2 agrees at 9 bases. This CDR3 has 16 residues. CDR1 is LGHDT, CDR2 YNNKEL, per germline (reference sequence). V dropped 2 bases and J dropped 0; count of bases not matched to a gene: 2.

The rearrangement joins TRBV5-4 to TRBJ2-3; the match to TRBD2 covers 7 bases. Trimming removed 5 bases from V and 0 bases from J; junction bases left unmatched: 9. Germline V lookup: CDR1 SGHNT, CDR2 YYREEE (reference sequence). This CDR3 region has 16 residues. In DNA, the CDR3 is TGTGCCAGCAGACCGACTAGCTCAACAAGCACAGATACGCAGTATTTT. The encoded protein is CASRPTSSTSTDTQYF.